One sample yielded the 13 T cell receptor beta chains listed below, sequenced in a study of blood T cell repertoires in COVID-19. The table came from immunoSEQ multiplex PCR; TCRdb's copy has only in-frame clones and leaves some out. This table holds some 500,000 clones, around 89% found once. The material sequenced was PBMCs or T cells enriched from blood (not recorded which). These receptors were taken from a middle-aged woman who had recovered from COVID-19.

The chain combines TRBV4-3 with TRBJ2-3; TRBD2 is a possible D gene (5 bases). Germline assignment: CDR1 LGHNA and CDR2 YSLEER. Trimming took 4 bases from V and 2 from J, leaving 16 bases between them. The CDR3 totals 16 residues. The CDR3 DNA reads TGCGCCAGCAGCCCGGAGGTGGCGGGCCACACAGATACGCAGTATTTT. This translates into CASSPEVAGHTDTQYF.

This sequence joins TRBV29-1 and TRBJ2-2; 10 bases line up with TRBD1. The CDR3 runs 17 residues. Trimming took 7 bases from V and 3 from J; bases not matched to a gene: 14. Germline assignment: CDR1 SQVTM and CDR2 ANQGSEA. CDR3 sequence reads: CSASPTGGLGDTGELFF. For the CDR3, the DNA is TGCAGCGCTAGCCCGACAGGGGGCTTGGGAGACACCGGGGAGCTGTTTTTT.

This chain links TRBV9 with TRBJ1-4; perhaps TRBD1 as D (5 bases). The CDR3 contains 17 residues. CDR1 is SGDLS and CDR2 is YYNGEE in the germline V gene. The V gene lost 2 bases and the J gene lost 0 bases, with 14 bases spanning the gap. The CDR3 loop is CASSVGPGVATNEKLFF. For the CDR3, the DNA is TGTGCCAGCAGCGTGGGACCGGGGGTTGCAACTAATGAAAAACTGTTTTTT. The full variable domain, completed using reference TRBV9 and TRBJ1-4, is DSGVTQTPKHLITATGQRVTLRCSPRSGDLSVYWYQQSLDQGLQFLIQYYNGEERAKGNILERFSAQQFPDLHSELNLSSLELGDSALYFCASSVGPGVATNEKLFFGSGTQLSVL.

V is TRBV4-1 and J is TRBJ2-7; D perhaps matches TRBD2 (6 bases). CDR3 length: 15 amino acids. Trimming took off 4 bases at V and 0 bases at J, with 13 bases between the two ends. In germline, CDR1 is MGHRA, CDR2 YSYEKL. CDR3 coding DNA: TGCGCCAGCAGCCTGAGGGAGGCCCTCTCCTACGAGCAGTACTTC. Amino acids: CASSLREALSYEQYF.

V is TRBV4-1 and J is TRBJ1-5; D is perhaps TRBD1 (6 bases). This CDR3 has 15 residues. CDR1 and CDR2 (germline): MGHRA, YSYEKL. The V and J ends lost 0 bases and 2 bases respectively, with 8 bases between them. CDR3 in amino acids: CASSQDSGGNQPQHF. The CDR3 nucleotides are TGCGCCAGCAGCCAAGATTCAGGGGGCAATCAGCCCCAGCATTTT.

CDR3 residues: CSVGHQLNTEAFF. The CDR3 bases are TGCAGCGTTGGACACCAGTTGAACACTGAAGCTTTCTTT. This chain joins TRBV29-1 and TRBJ1-1; unclear D gene. Germline-derived CDR1 and CDR2 are SQVTM and ANQGSEA. V lost 4 bases and J lost 0, with 9 bases in between. The CDR3 has 13 residues.

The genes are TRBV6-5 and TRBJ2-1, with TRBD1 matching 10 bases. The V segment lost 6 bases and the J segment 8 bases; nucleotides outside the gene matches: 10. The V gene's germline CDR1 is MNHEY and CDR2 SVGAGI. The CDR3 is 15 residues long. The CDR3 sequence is CASRTPPGTGDEQFF. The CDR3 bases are TGTGCCAGCAGGACCCCGCCCGGGACAGGGGATGAGCAGTTCTTC.

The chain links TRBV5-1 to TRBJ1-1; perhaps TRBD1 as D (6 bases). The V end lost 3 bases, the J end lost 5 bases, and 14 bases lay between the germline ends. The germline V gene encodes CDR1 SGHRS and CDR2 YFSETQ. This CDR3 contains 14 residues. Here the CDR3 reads CASSSDSRTTEAFF. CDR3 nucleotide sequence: TGCGCCAGCAGCTCGGACAGTAGAACAACTGAAGCTTTCTTT.

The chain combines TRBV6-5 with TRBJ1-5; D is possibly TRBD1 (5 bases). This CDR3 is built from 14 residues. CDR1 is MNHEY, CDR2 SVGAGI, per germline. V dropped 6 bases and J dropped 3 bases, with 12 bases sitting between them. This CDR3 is CASRLQVDNQPQHF. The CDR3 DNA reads TGTGCCAGCAGGTTACAGGTTGACAATCAGCCCCAGCATTTT.

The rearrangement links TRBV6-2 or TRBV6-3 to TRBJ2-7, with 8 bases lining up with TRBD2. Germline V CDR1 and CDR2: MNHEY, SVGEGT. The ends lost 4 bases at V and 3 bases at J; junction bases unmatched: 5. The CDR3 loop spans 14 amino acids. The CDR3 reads CASSLSGGLYEQYF. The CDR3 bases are TGTGCCAGCAGTTTGAGCGGGGGCCTCTACGAGCAGTACTTC.

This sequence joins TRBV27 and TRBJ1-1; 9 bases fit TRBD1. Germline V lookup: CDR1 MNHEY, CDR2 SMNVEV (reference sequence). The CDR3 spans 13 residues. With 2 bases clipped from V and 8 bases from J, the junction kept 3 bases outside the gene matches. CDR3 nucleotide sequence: TGTGCCAGCAGTTTACTGGGACAGGGAGAAGCTTTCTTT. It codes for CASSLLGQGEAFF.

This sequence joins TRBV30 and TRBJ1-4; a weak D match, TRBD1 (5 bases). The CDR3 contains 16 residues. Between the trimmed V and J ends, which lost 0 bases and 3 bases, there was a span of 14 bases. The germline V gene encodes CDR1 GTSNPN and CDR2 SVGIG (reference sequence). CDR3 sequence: CAWSVLQGSSNEKLFF. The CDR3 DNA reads TGTGCCTGGAGTGTACTTCAGGGATCGTCTAATGAAAAACTGTTTTTT.

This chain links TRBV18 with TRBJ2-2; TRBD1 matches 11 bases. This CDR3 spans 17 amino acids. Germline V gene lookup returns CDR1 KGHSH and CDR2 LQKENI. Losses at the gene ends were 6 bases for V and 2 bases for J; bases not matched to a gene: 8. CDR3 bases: TGTGCCAGCTCCCCTCGGACAGGGGGCTCTAACACCGGGGAGCTGTTTTTT. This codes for CASSPRTGGSNTGELFF.